The clone carrying this T cell receptor beta chain was seen many times. Antigen unknown. Time point in this sample: sample taken at primary tumor resection. The CDR3 has 13 residues. V lost 7 bases to trimming and J lost 8 bases, with 17 bases between them. This entry is derived from a study of spatial heterogeneity in lung cancer. Across the study: The study consistently detected more beta-chain than alpha-chain sequences. Overall study results and limits: How many expanded intratumoral alpha and beta TCRs were present tracked the tumor mutation count, which was a count of nonsynonymous mutations.

TCR cDNA molecules each had a unique molecular identifier. From the 5' RACE reads, TCRdb called clonotypes with MiXCR, one entry per CDR3 protein. The table lists more than 15,000 distinct CDR3 sequences, about 6% of them singletons. The source of this sequence is a female donor with early-stage non-small cell lung cancer. The genes are TRBV12-3 or TRBV12-4 and TRBJ1-2; possible D gene TRBD1, 5 bases. The sequences come from lung tumor tissue, collected at surgery. The CDR3 DNA follows: TGTGCCAGCACCGATGGGGGGGTGAAAGGCTACACCTTC. It translates to CASTDGGVKGYTF.